This T cell receptor (beta chain) stems from a study of OX40 agonist ivuxolimab in advanced cancers. Study information: Mean age approximately 66 years, range roughly 20 to 85; approximately 83% male.

The protocol was immunoSEQ multiplex PCR, while the TCRdb copy is restricted to in-frame clones and leaves out a portion. The data hold approximately 120,000 clones, with around 92% observed a single time. This CDR3 region has 14 residues. Germline CDR1 reads MDHEN; CDR2 reads SYDVKM. V was clipped by 5 bases and J by 5 bases, with 15 bases between them. This chain links TRBV28 with TRBJ1-1; D uncertain. The source was CD4+ or CD8+ T cells sorted from blood, collected in a trial of the OX40 agonist ivuxolimab. The clonotype was recovered from an adult with an advanced solid tumor such as melanoma, head and neck, liver or kidney cancer. This chain's CDR3 is CASSPSGGWTEAFF. The CDR3 DNA reads as TGTGCCAGCAGTCCGTCAGGAGGGTGGACTGAAGCTTTCTTT.